The 13 T cell receptor beta chains presented below share a single source sample, sequenced in a study of OX40 agonist ivuxolimab in advanced cancers. Repertoires were generated with immunoSEQ multiplex PCR, while TCRdb's copy carries only in-frame clones and drops some. The sample lists 74,000 or so clones, about 90% occurring once. The sample here was CD4+ or CD8+ T cells sorted from blood, taken in a trial of the OX40 agonist ivuxolimab. The origin of the receptors is an adult with an advanced solid tumor such as melanoma, head and neck, liver or kidney cancer.

The rearrangement links TRBV18 to TRBJ2-7, with 8 bases aligning to TRBD2. Looked up from germline, CDR1 is KGHSH and CDR2 is LQKENI. V shed 1 base, J shed 5 bases, and the junction held 7 bases outside the gene matches. The CDR3 is made up of 15 amino acids. The chain's CDR3 is CASSPLAGPGNEQYF. DNA for the CDR3: TGTGCCAGCTCACCACTAGCGGGGCCCGGCAACGAGCAGTACTTC.

To note about this clone: This CDR3 is also generated by other DNA sequences in the sample. The chain recombines TRBV5-1 with TRBJ2-5; 8 nucleotides agree with TRBD1. Germline V gene data show CDR1 as SGHRS and CDR2 as YFSETQ. The CDR3 covers 15 residues. Germline trimming cut 0 bases from V and 2 bases from J; bases unmatched to any gene: 3. This CDR3 reads CASSLGGQGQETQYF. CDR3 sequence (DNA): TGCGCCAGCAGCTTGGGCGGACAGGGACAAGAGACCCAGTACTTC.

The CDR3 DNA sequence: TGTGCCAGCAGCCAAGATGGGACTAGCGGGAAGTCGATCGAGCAGTACTTC. Translation gives CASSQDGTSGKSIEQYF. The V call is TRBV4-2, the J call TRBJ2-7, with 13 bases that match TRBD2. Losses at the gene ends were 0 bases for V and 6 bases for J; bases not matched to a gene: 8. The CDR3 is 17 amino acids. The germline gives CDR1 LGHNA, CDR2 YNFKEQ.

The rearrangement links TRBV11-2 to TRBJ1-1; D is uncertain. The CDR3 totals 15 residues. In germline, CDR1 is SGHAT, CDR2 FQNNGV. V lost 5 bases and J lost 0, with 13 bases in between. CDR3 region: CASSPFGRMNTEAFF. The CDR3, as DNA: TGTGCCAGCAGCCCATTCGGCAGGATGAACACTGAAGCTTTCTTT.

The V and J genes are TRBV27 and TRBJ2-3; D gene unclear. The germline gives CDR1 MNHEY, CDR2 SMNVEV (reference sequence). The CDR3 covers 13 residues. The V gene lost 4 bases and the J gene lost 5 bases, with 10 bases spanning the gap. Written as DNA, the CDR3 is TGTGCCAGCAGTTCTTACATAGAAGATACGCAGTATTTT. Translated, it gives CASSSYIEDTQYF.

The chain employs TRBV12-2 and TRBJ1-4. TRBV12-2 counts as a pseudogene. The CDR3 loop spans 15 amino acids. The CDR3, as DNA: TGTGCAAGTCGCTCCTCGGGGGGTGATAATGAAAAACTGTTTTTT. It is translated as CASRSSGGDNEKLFF.

V usage is TRBV9 and J usage is TRBJ2-7; D gene unclear. Per the germline V gene, CDR1 is SGDLS and CDR2 is YYNGEE. V lost 0 bases to trimming and J lost 0 bases, with 7 bases between them. This CDR3 comprises 14 residues. CDR3 sequence reads: CASSVEPSSYEQYF. The DNA for the CDR3 is TGTGCCAGCAGCGTAGAACCGAGCTCCTACGAGCAGTACTTC.

This sequence joins TRBV15 and TRBJ1-5; a possible D gene is TRBD1 (5 bases). The CDR3 has 17 amino acids. CDR1 LNHNV and CDR2 YYDKDF come from the germline V gene (reference sequence). The ends were cut back, 2 bases at V and 0 bases at J, with 14 bases in the middle. CDR3 sequence reads: CATSRFIDGASNQPQHF. The CDR3 DNA reads as TGTGCCACCAGCAGATTCATAGACGGGGCTAGCAATCAGCCCCAGCATTTT.

The chain uses TRBV7-2 and TRBJ2-4, with a tentative D call TRBD2 (5 bases). Trimming removed 4 bases at V and 0 bases at J, with 10 bases between. There are 15 residues in the CDR3. The germline V gene encodes CDR1 SGHTA and CDR2 FQGNSA. The CDR3 is CASSSPGIAKNIQYF. CDR3 coding DNA: TGTGCCAGCAGCTCTCCCGGGATAGCCAAAAACATTCAGTACTTC. Full variable domain (remainder filled in from reference TRBV7-2 and TRBJ2-4): GAGVSQSPSNKVTEKGKDVELRCDPISGHTALYWYRQSLGQGLEFLIYFQGNSAPDKSGLPSDRFSAERTGGSVSTLTIQRTQQEDSAVYLCASSSPGIAKNIQYFGAGTRLSVL.

The chain couples TRBV18 to TRBJ2-1; 7 nucleotides match TRBD1. The CDR3 has 12 residues. Trimming removed 5 bases from V and 10 bases from J; junction bases left unmatched: 5. Germline lookup yields CDR1 KGHSH and CDR2 LQKENI. The CDR3 here is CASSTVDREQFF. The CDR3 DNA sequence: TGTGCCAGCTCAACTGTGGACAGGGAGCAGTTCTTC.

The chain carries TRBV7-3 and TRBJ2-2, with D uncertain. From germline, CDR1 is SGHTA and CDR2 FQGTGA. The CDR3 loop spans 14 amino acids. V lost 1 base and J 4 bases, leaving 7 bases between the germline ends. The CDR3 sequence is CASSLRLFTGELFF. The CDR3 DNA sequence: TGTGCCAGCAGCTTAAGGCTTTTCACCGGGGAGCTGTTTTTT.

This chain connects TRBV18 to TRBJ2-1; tentative D call: TRBD1 (5 bases). The ends were cut back, 3 bases at V and 6 bases at J, with 15 bases in the middle. CDR3 size: 15 residues. The germline gives CDR1 KGHSH, CDR2 LQKENI. In DNA form, the CDR3 reads TGTGCCAGCTCACCGGAGTTAGGGGCCGGCAATGAGCAGTTCTTC. This codes for CASSPELGAGNEQFF. The whole variable domain, remainder taken from reference TRBV18 and TRBJ2-1, is NAGVMQNPRHLVRRRGQEARLRCSPMKGHSHVYWYRQLPEEGLKFMVYLQKENIIDESGMPKERFSAEFPKEGPSILRIQQVVRGDSAAYFCASSPELGAGNEQFFGPGTRLTVL.

J is TRBJ2-5 and V is TRBV5-1; D might be TRBD1 or TRBD2, each matching 5 bases. CDR1 is SGHRS and CDR2 is YFSETQ in the germline V gene. The CDR3 totals 16 residues. Trimming shortened V by 1 base and J by 4 bases, and 17 bases separated the two germline ends. The DNA of the CDR3 is TGCGCCAGCAGCTTGTCGCCCCGTGGTGGGGGAGAGACCCAGTACTTC. It codes for CASSLSPRGGGETQYF. Combining the CDR3 with reference TRBV5-1 and TRBJ2-5 gives the whole variable domain KAGVTQTPRYLIKTRGQQVTLSCSPISGHRSVSWYQQTPGQGLQFLFEYFSETQRNKGNFPGRFSGRQFSNSRSEMNVSTLELGDSALYLCASSLSPRGGGETQYFGPGTRLLVL.